A single sample gave rise to the 27 T cell receptor beta chains below, sequenced in a study of T cell changes during pregnancy in multiple sclerosis. Only in-frame clones appear in the TCRdb table, and some are missing; sequencing was by immunoSEQ multiplex PCR. Among roughly 65,000 clones listed, 91% were seen once. The sample here was peripheral blood, taken in the third trimester of pregnancy. These receptors all stem from a female donor in good health, enrolled as a control in a pregnancy study.

This clone has a single count. The rearrangement links TRBV15 to TRBJ1-1; maybe TRBD1 (5 bases). Germline V gene lookup returns CDR1 LNHNV and CDR2 YYDKDF (reference sequence). The ends were cut back, 7 bases at V and 2 bases at J, with 11 bases in the middle. The CDR3 is 13 residues long. In DNA, the CDR3 is TGTGCCACCAAGCCCGGGGGAAACACTGAAGCTTTCTTT. This sequence encodes CATKPGGNTEAFF.

The chain links TRBV27 to TRBJ1-2, with 7 bases fitting TRBD1. From germline, CDR1 is MNHEY and CDR2 SMNVEV (reference sequence). The CDR3 runs 16 residues. V lost 4 bases, J lost 8 bases, and 16 bases stayed unmatched. CDR3: CASSSSPLQGSGGYTF. CDR3 DNA sequence: TGTGCCAGCAGTTCCTCACCACTACAGGGGTCTGGGGGCTACACCTTC.

The CDR3 DNA follows: TGTGCCAGCAGCTGGACTAGCGGGGGCCAAGAGACCCAGTACTTC. This codes for CASSWTSGGQETQYF. V gene TRBV5-6 combines with J gene TRBJ2-5, with 13 bases that match TRBD2. Germline V CDR1 and CDR2: SGHDT, YYEEEE. This CDR3 has 15 residues. Losses at the gene ends were 3 bases for V and 1 base for J; bases not matched to a gene: 0. Full variable domain (remainder filled in from reference TRBV5-6 and TRBJ2-5): DAGVTQSPTHLIKTRGQQVTLRCSPKSGHDTVSWYQQALGQGPQFIFQYYEEEERQRGNFPDRFSGHQFPNYSSELNVNALLLGDSALYLCASSWTSGGQETQYFGPGTRLLVL.

The chain uses TRBV19 and TRBJ2-7; tentative D call: TRBD1 (5 bases). V dropped 5 bases and J dropped 2 bases, with 13 bases sitting between them. Germline V gene sequence: CDR1 LNHDA, CDR2 SQIVND (reference sequence). This CDR3 has 14 amino acids. For the CDR3, the DNA is TGTGCCAGTAGTCCCCTCGACAGAACCTACGAGCAGTACTTC. Encoded protein: CASSPLDRTYEQYF.

The gene calls are TRBV6-1 and TRBJ2-1; 13 nucleotides match TRBD2. With 6 bases clipped from V and 4 bases from J, the junction kept 3 bases outside the gene matches. The CDR3 spans 15 residues. Germline-derived CDR1 and CDR2 are MNHNS and SASEGT. The CDR3 region has the DNA TGTGCCAGCAGCCGGACTAGCGGGAGTTACAATGAGCAGTTCTTC. It translates to CASSRTSGSYNEQFF.

V is TRBV27 and J is TRBJ2-5; D might be TRBD1 (6 bases). CDR3 size: 14 residues. Trimming took off 4 bases at V and 5 bases at J, with 14 bases between the two ends. CDR1 is MNHEY and CDR2 is SMNVEV in the germline V gene (reference sequence). CDR3 coding DNA: TGTGCCAGCAGTTCTACAGGGATAGGGGAGACCCAGTACTTC. It specifies CASSSTGIGETQYF.

The V call is TRBV6-5, the J call TRBJ1-6, with TRBD1 as a possible D gene (6 bases). In germline, CDR1 is MNHEY, CDR2 SVGAGI. The CDR3 spans 14 residues. V was clipped by 2 bases and J by 5 bases, with 7 bases between them. CDR3 DNA: TGTGCCAGCAGTTACCCAGGGGATAATTCACCCCTCCACTTT. It encodes CASSYPGDNSPLHF.

The chain couples TRBV30 to TRBJ1-3; possible D gene TRBD1, 6 bases. The germline gives CDR1 GTSNPN, CDR2 SVGIG (reference sequence). This CDR3 comprises 15 residues. V was clipped by 1 base and J by 0 bases, with 10 bases between them. The CDR3 sequence is CAWSEDSTSGNTIYF. The CDR3 coding sequence is TGTGCCTGGAGTGAGGACAGTACCTCTGGAAACACCATATATTTT.

The V gene is TRBV7-9, the J gene TRBJ1-4; 9 nucleotides line up with TRBD1. This CDR3 spans 14 amino acids. V shed 5 bases and J 8 bases; nucleotides not matched to a gene: 6. Germline V lookup: CDR1 SEHNR, CDR2 FQNEAQ (reference sequence). CDR3 residues: CASSQDRGEEKLFF. CDR3 nucleotide sequence: TGTGCCAGCAGCCAAGACAGGGGGGAAGAAAAACTGTTTTTT.

The CDR3 spells CATGNGNQPQHF. In DNA form, the CDR3 reads TGTGCCACAGGAAATGGAAATCAGCCCCAGCATTTT. J is TRBJ1-5 and V is TRBV9; no reliable D call. Deletions cut 9 bases from V and 4 bases from J, with 11 bases between. This CDR3 is 12 amino acids long. Germline values: CDR1 SGDLS, CDR2 YYNGEE.

This clone was counted between two and nine times. The chain carries TRBV10-3 and TRBJ1-1; D is ambiguous. V lost 2 bases, J lost 5 bases, and 6 bases lay in between. The germline CDR1 and CDR2 sequences are ENHRY and SYGVKD. The CDR3 sequence is 12 residues long. The chain's CDR3 is CAISEGGTEAFF. CDR3 DNA sequence: TGTGCCATCAGTGAGGGAGGGACTGAAGCTTTCTTT.

The rearrangement uses TRBV4-1 and TRBJ2-2, with D perhaps matching TRBD1 (6 bases). This CDR3 is 15 amino acids long. Germline lookup yields CDR1 MGHRA and CDR2 YSYEKL. The germline V and J ends were trimmed by 2 bases and 0 bases, with 7 bases remaining between them. This CDR3 is CASSQQGSNTGELFF. The CDR3 coding sequence is TGCGCCAGCAGCCAACAGGGGTCGAACACCGGGGAGCTGTTTTTT.

The chain uses TRBV4-3 and TRBJ1-2, with D possibly matching TRBD1 (6 bases). Germline CDR1 LGHNA, CDR2 YSLEER. CDR3 length equals 13 residues. Trimming removed 4 bases from V and 8 bases from J, with 14 bases in between. CDR3 in amino acids: CASSPTRQVGYTF. In DNA form, the CDR3 reads TGCGCCAGCAGCCCGACCCGACAGGTGGGCTACACCTTC.

This chain joins TRBV7-9 and TRBJ2-5, with 10 bases lining up with TRBD2. V was clipped by 3 bases and J by 5 bases; unmatched bases: 9. Germline V gives CDR1 SEHNR, CDR2 FQNEAQ (reference sequence). The CDR3 totals 16 residues. The CDR3: CASSLQGLAGEETQYF. In DNA, the CDR3 is TGTGCCAGCAGCTTGCAGGGGCTAGCGGGGGAGGAGACCCAGTACTTC.

The gene calls are TRBV7-2 and TRBJ1-2; possibly TRBD1 for D (5 bases). CDR3 length: 16 residues. The germline V and J ends were trimmed by 5 bases and 2 bases, with 18 bases remaining between them. Germline V gene sequence: CDR1 SGHTA, CDR2 FQGNSA. Here the CDR3 DNA reads TGTGCCAGCAGCCAGAAGCCACGACAGATGAACTATGGCTACACCTTC. Encoded protein: CASSQKPRQMNYGYTF.

The chain has TRBV9 and TRBJ2-7; 7 positions agree with TRBD1. V was clipped by 2 bases and J by 6 bases; unmatched bases: 2. The CDR3 consists of 12 residues. Germline V gene data show CDR1 as SGDLS and CDR2 as YYNGEE. The CDR3 DNA is TGTGCCAGCAGCGTTACAGGGGCCGAGCAGTACTTC. Amino acids: CASSVTGAEQYF.

The rearrangement links TRBV27 to TRBJ1-3; TRBD1 agrees at 8 bases. Germline CDR1 MNHEY, CDR2 SMNVEV (reference sequence). V was pared by 5 bases and J by 5 bases, with 5 bases of the junction left unmatched. CDR3 size: 14 residues. The CDR3 loop is CASSPRTGRNTIYF. DNA for the CDR3: TGTGCCAGCAGTCCCCGGACAGGGAGAAACACCATATATTTT.

The chain is built from TRBV4-2 and TRBJ2-7; TRBD1 is a possible D gene (6 bases). The length of the CDR3 is 16 residues. Germline CDR1 and CDR2: LGHNA and YNFKEQ. The ends were cut back, 0 bases at V and 4 bases at J, with 16 bases in the middle. The CDR3 reads CASSQDSGRGEYEQYF. The DNA for the CDR3 is TGTGCCAGCAGCCAAGATTCCGGCAGGGGCGAGTACGAGCAGTACTTC.

The rearrangement joins TRBV28 to TRBJ1-5; D not resolved. The CDR3 loop spans 12 amino acids. CDR1 and CDR2 (germline): MDHEN, SYDVKM. V was trimmed by 4 bases and J by 3 bases, leaving 4 bases between them. CDR3 in amino acids: CASSSLNQPQHF. In DNA, the CDR3 is TGTGCCAGCAGTTCCCTCAATCAGCCCCAGCATTTT. Variable domain in full (rest from reference TRBV28 and TRBJ1-5): DVKVTQSSRYLVKRTGEKVFLECVQDMDHENMFWYRQDPGLGLRLIYFSYDVKMKEKGDIPEGYSVSREKKERFSLILESASTNQTSMYLCASSSLNQPQHFGDGTRLSIL.

The rearrangement joins TRBV5-1 to TRBJ2-5; tentatively, D is TRBD1 (5 bases). The CDR3 spans 15 residues. Germline assignment: CDR1 SGHRS and CDR2 YFSETQ. The ends were cut back, 2 bases at V and 2 bases at J, with 13 bases in the middle. The CDR3 protein is CASSFTGPVQETQYF. The CDR3 DNA reads TGCGCCAGCAGCTTTACAGGACCCGTTCAAGAGACCCAGTACTTC.

The chain carries TRBV28 and TRBJ2-1; possible D gene TRBD2, 6 bases. The germline gives CDR1 MDHEN, CDR2 SYDVKM. This CDR3 comprises 18 residues. Trimming cost V 5 bases and J 8 bases, with 28 bases left between them. CDR3 residues: CASSPSLYPPGGRYEQFF. CDR3 DNA: TGTGCCAGCAGTCCCTCTCTATACCCCCCCGGAGGGAGGTATGAGCAGTTCTTC.

The rearrangement links TRBV10-3 to TRBJ2-1; D is possibly TRBD2 (6 bases). With 7 bases removed from V and 0 bases from J, the gap between germline ends came to 16 bases. This CDR3 spans 16 amino acids. The germline V gene encodes CDR1 ENHRY and CDR2 SYGVKD. As DNA, the CDR3 is TGTGCCATCAACCCGGGCGGGGAGAGCTCCTACAATGAGCAGTTCTTC. Its translation is CAINPGGESSYNEQFF.

The CDR3 here is CASSPRGTGGDSGNEKLFF. The DNA for the CDR3 is TGTGCCAGCAGCCCCAGAGGAACAGGAGGGGATTCGGGTAATGAAAAACTGTTTTTT. The chain joins TRBV4-2 to TRBJ1-4; weak D call: TRBD1 (5 bases). The germline V and J ends were trimmed by 4 bases and 4 bases, with 25 bases remaining between them. Per the germline V gene, CDR1 is LGHNA and CDR2 is YNFKEQ. CDR3 length: 19 amino acids.

The V and J genes are TRBV7-3 and TRBJ2-1, with 9 bases fitting TRBD2. Looked up from germline, CDR1 is SGHTA and CDR2 is FQGTGA. With 4 bases clipped from V and 12 bases from J, the junction kept 4 bases outside the gene matches. This CDR3 has 12 amino acids. CDR3 coding DNA: TGTGCCAGCAGCTGGAGCGGGGGGCGGCAGTTCTTC. Translating gives CASSWSGGRQFF.

The gene calls are TRBV7-9 and TRBJ1-1; 10 positions match TRBD1. The ends lost 5 bases at V and 3 bases at J; junction bases unmatched: 9. This CDR3 contains 16 residues. Germline CDR1 and CDR2: SEHNR and FQNEAQ (reference sequence). This chain's CDR3 is CASSRGQGGLDTEAFF. Here the CDR3 DNA reads TGTGCCAGCAGCCGCGGACAGGGGGGACTTGACACTGAAGCTTTCTTT.

This sequence joins TRBV7-3 and TRBJ2-5; the D gene is possibly TRBD1 (6 bases). There are 14 residues in the CDR3. Per the germline V gene, CDR1 is SGHTA and CDR2 is FQGTGA. V was shortened by 5 bases and J by 1 base, with 11 bases between the two germline ends. CDR3 protein: CASSPSGVQETQYF. CDR3 nucleotides: TGTGCCAGCAGCCCATCAGGGGTCCAAGAGACCCAGTACTTC.

The chain combines TRBV5-4 with TRBJ2-3, with D possibly matching TRBD1 (6 bases). The V gene lost 4 bases and the J gene lost 6 bases, with 9 bases spanning the gap. The CDR3 runs to 12 residues. Germline CDR1 and CDR2: SGHNT and YYREEE (reference sequence). CDR3 protein: CASSPGGDTQYF. The CDR3 region has the DNA TGTGCCAGCAGCCCTGGGGGCGATACGCAGTATTTT.